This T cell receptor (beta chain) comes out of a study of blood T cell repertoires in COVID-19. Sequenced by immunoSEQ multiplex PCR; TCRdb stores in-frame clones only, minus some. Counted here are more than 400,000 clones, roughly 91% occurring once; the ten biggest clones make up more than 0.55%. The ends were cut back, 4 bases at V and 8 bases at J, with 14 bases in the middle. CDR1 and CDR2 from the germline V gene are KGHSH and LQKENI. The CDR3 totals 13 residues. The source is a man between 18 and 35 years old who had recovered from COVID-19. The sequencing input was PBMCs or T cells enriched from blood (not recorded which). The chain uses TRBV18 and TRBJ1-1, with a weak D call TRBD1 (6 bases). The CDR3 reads CASSLRGTVEAFF. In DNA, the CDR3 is TGTGCCAGCTCACTGAGGGGGACGGTAGAAGCTTTCTTT.